This TCR beta chain appears in the sequencing data of a study of blood T cell repertoires in COVID-19 (dated by TCRdb to about 2020). About the full investigation: Samples covering the acute and convalescent phases of COVID-19 were provided by collaborators in the United States, Italy and Spain. The prospective study material was composed of cDNA or gDNA derived from T cells, B-cell-depleted T cells, or PBMCs. Deeply sampled blood TCRbeta repertoires from subjects exposed to, actively infected with, or recovered from COVID-19 were included in the dataset. A freely available public database, intended as a resource for researchers studying the immune response to SARS-CoV-2, is where the repertoires were released. Samples were obtained from the ongoing ImmuneRACE study (first 160 participants) and from about 1,300 subjects provided by 6 global collaborators. The sample metadata nearly always contained a de-identified subject ID, COVID-19 status, age in years and sex. HLA class I and class II types, where available, came from metadata supplied by the sample provider rather than from assay-based typing. What the work shows at the level of the full study, not this receptor alone: Clinical and demographic metadata were provided uncurated, with the amount varying by source and participant.

The immunoSEQ Assay, a bias-controlled multiplex PCR, was used to amplify TCRbeta CDR3 regions from genomic DNA. Under the source paper's analysis protocol: Within the assay, amplification of reference gene primers was used to estimate how many nucleated cells each sample contained. To quantify the absolute abundance of each unique TCRbeta CDR3 rearrangement, sequence reads were collapsed and filtered. For each sample, productive Simpson clonality was calculated by taking the square root of Simpson's diversity index across productive rearrangements. TCRdb obtained this table from immuneACCESS and retained in-frame rearrangements with V and J assigned. These tables miss some clones; where compared with another copy, unresolved V genes account for less than half of the shortfall, and the remainder is unexplained. The DNA gave D and trimming, while V, J and clone size come from that table. This sample has approximately 200,000 clones in its table, and roughly four fifths of those were observed once. Approximately 10% of the sample is held by the ten biggest clonotypes.

In the prospective study, participants were roughly 18 to 100 years old, resided in approximately 22 geographic areas of the United States, and were enrolled through a virtual design. To assign participants to cohorts, the prospective study relied on clinical history that participants themselves reported in a screening survey and a study questionnaire. Recovered participants in ImmuneRACE Cohort 3 were defined by two consecutive negative NP/OP PCR tests, clearance by a healthcare professional, or resolution of symptoms. Each participant in the prospective study had whole blood, serum and a nasopharyngeal or oropharyngeal swab collected by mobile phlebotomists. Additional blood draws and questionnaires over a 2-month period could optionally be provided by prospective study participants. Before DNA extraction, prospective study blood samples were shipped either frozen or at room temperature. This clone showed up just once. Its recognized antigen is unknown. The input lacks base qualities; no much larger clone sits a single base away.

Sample: PBMCs or T cells enriched from blood (not recorded which). This clonotype was obtained from a man in his forties or fifties who had recovered from COVID-19.

The encoded CDR3 is CASSQGTSGNHEQFF. The nucleotide sequence reads as follows: TGTGCCAGCAGCCAAGGGACTAGCGGGAACCATGAGCAGTTCTTC. The sequence is built from TRBV4-2 and TRBJ2-1; the central 12 bases match TRBD2. The CDR3 goes from the cysteine to the phenylalanine over 15 residues. The CDR3 DNA has 45 bases and is translated from base 1. After removal of 1 base from V and 8 bases from J, the junction retains 3 bases not matched to a gene. For CDR1 and CDR2, the germline V gene lists LGHNA and YNFKEQ.